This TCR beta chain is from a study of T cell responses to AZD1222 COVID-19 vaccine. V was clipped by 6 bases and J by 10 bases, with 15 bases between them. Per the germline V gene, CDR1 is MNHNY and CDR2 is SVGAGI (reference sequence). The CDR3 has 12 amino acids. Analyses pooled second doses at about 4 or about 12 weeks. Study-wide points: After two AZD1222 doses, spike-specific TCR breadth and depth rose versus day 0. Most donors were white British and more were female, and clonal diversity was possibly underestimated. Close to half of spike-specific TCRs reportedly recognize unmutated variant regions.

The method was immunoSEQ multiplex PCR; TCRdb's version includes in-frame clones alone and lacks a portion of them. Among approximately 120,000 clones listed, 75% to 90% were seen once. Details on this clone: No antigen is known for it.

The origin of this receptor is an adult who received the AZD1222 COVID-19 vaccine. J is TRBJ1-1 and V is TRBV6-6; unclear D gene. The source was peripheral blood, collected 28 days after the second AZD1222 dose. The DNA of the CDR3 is TGTGCCAGCAGGCTACGGGTATTTTTAGCTTTCTTT. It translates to CASRLRVFLAFF.